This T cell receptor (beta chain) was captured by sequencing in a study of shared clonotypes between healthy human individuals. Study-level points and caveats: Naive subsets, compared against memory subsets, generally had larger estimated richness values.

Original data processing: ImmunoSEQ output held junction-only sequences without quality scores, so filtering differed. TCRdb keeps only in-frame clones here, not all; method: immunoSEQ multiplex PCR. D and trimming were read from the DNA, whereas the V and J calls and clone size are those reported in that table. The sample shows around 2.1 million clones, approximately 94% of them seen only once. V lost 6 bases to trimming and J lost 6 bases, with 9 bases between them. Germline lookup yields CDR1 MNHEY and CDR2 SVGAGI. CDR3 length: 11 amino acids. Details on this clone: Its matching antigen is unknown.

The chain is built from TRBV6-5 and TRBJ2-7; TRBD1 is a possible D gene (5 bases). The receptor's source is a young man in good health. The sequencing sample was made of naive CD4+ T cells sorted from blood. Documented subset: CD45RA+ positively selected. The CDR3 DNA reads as TGTGCCAGCAGCAAAGGGGTCGAGCAGTACTTC. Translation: CASSKGVEQYF.